The present T cell receptor (beta chain) was sequenced within a study of identifying expanded T cells in peripheral blood. General study results and limits: Two-week clone count variance significantly increased as total template count grew. Differentially abundant clones: approximately 1.3 between replicates, 15 to 17 at around 14 days, around 20 at four.

V was trimmed by 1 base and J by 3 bases, leaving 12 bases between them. This CDR3 spans 16 amino acids. Germline V gene sequence: CDR1 SGHAT, CDR2 FQNNGV. The protocol was immunoSEQ multiplex PCR, while the TCRdb copy is restricted to in-frame clones and leaves out a portion. Among around 100,000 clones listed, 85% to 90% were seen once. No infections or other immune events were documented during collection. Concerning this clone itself: No antigen is known for it.

The chain is built from TRBV11-2 and TRBJ2-2; D might be TRBD1 (5 bases). This receptor was taken from a person between 18 and 75 years old in good health. The sequenced sample consisted of blood. The CDR3 DNA reads as TGTGCCAGCAGCTTAGCGTTCCAGGGCTACACCGGGGAGCTGTTTTTT. Encoded protein: CASSLAFQGYTGELFF.